This T cell receptor beta chain is drawn from a study of blood T cell repertoires in COVID-19. Study context: PBMCs, B-cell-depleted T cells, or T cells provided the cDNA or gDNA that made up the material.

V shed 6 bases, J shed 4 bases, and the junction held 10 bases outside the gene matches. The germline CDR1 and CDR2 sequences are KGHSH and LQKENI. The CDR3 has 15 amino acids. In the authors' methods: Nucleated cell number was recorded as an estimate derived from reference gene primer amplification. TCRdb's copy holds only in-frame clones and misses some; the assay was immunoSEQ multiplex PCR. D and trimming come from the DNA, and the V and J calls and clone size come from that table. The sample has about 140,000 clones, about four fifths seen once. Sequenced sample: PBMCs or T cells enriched from blood (not recorded which). The clonotype originates from a woman aged 50 to 60 with acute COVID-19. The rearrangement links TRBV18 to TRBJ2-7; the match to TRBD2 covers 9 bases. The CDR3 DNA reads TGTGCCAGCTCCGACAGGGACACTAGCGGGTACGAGCAGTACTTC. It specifies CASSDRDTSGYEQYF.